The 11 T cell receptor beta chains in this list originate from one sample, sequenced in a study of multiple sclerosis patients with progressive multifocal leukoencephalopathy. Time point of the sample: about six months of natalizumab therapy. Repertoires were generated with immunoSEQ multiplex PCR, while TCRdb's copy carries only in-frame clones and drops some. Found here are over 25,000 clones, around nine tenths of them singletons; the top ten hold around 1.5%. Material: PBMCs, obtained from a patient treated with natalizumab. These receptors all stem from a human donor with multiple sclerosis.

The sample holds one count of this clone. The CDR3 is CATSTAGAPNYGYTF. The DNA of the CDR3 is TGTGCCACCAGCACAGCAGGGGCCCCGAACTATGGCTACACCTTC. The chain links TRBV15 to TRBJ1-2, with D possibly TRBD1 on 6 matching bases. CDR1 and CDR2 (germline): LNHNV, YYDKDF (reference sequence). The CDR3 spans 15 residues. V lost 4 bases and J lost 2, with 14 bases in between. Full variable domain (missing parts from reference TRBV15 and TRBJ1-2): DAMVIQNPRYQVTQFGKPVTLSCSQTLNHNVMYWYQQKSSQAPKLLFHYYDKDFNNEADTPDNFQSRRPNTSFCFLDIRSPGLGDTAMYLCATSTAGAPNYGYTFGSGTRLTVV.

V usage is TRBV9 and J usage is TRBJ2-5, with D possibly matching TRBD2 (6 bases). This CDR3 has 16 amino acids. Trimming shortened V by 0 bases and J by 1 base, and 13 bases separated the two germline ends. Germline V gene data show CDR1 as SGDLS and CDR2 as YYNGEE. The CDR3 loop reads CASSVGMGGTQETQYF. CDR3 DNA sequence: TGTGCCAGCAGCGTAGGAATGGGGGGTACCCAAGAGACCCAGTACTTC.

This chain connects TRBV7-2 to TRBJ1-5, with D unresolved. This CDR3 is built from 13 residues. V was cut by 6 bases and J by 0 bases, with 6 bases left in between. Germline lookup yields CDR1 SGHTA and CDR2 FQGNSA. The CDR3 reads CASRIHSNQPQHF. CDR3 DNA sequence: TGTGCCAGCAGGATACATAGCAATCAGCCCCAGCATTTT.

The CDR3 spells CASSEVGGDINGYTF. The CDR3 nucleotides read TGTGCCAGCAGTGAAGTAGGGGGAGACATTAATGGCTACACCTTC. The genes are TRBV2 and TRBJ1-2; a possible D gene is TRBD1 (6 bases). Germline lookup yields CDR1 SNHLY and CDR2 FYNNEI. With 1 base removed from V and 6 bases from J, the gap between germline ends came to 15 bases. The CDR3 consists of 15 residues.

The chain uses TRBV7-2 and TRBJ1-2; D unresolved. The CDR3 extends over 12 amino acids. Germline V gene sequence: CDR1 SGHTA, CDR2 FQGNSA. The V end lost 1 base, the J end lost 5 bases, and 5 bases lay between the germline ends. The CDR3 DNA reads as TGTGCCAGCAGCTTAGGAGGGTATGGCTACACCTTC. It yields the protein CASSLGGYGYTF.

Details on this clone: At one end the junction does not follow the germline gene, possibly because of a read error. J is TRBJ2-5 and V is TRBV7-7; D possibly corresponds to TRBD2 (6 bases). CDR3 length: 15 residues. The germline CDR1 and CDR2 sequences are SSHAT and FNYEAQ (reference sequence). The CDR3 protein is CASSLGSGVQETQYF. The DNA of the CDR3 is TGTGCTAGCAGCTTAGGGTCGGGGGTACAAGAGACCCAGTACTTC.

This clone occurred once. The chain has TRBV18 and TRBJ2-3, with a weak D call TRBD2 (6 bases). Germline values: CDR1 KGHSH, CDR2 LQKENI. This CDR3 spans 16 amino acids. Trimming stripped 2 bases from V and 3 bases from J, with 15 bases between. Here the CDR3 reads CASSPGDGGKTDTQYF. CDR3 bases: TGTGCCAGCTCACCAGGGGACGGGGGTAAGACAGATACGCAGTATTTT.

The rearrangement uses TRBV15 and TRBJ1-4; weak D call: TRBD1 (6 bases). The CDR3 contains 14 residues. CDR1 and CDR2 from the germline V gene are LNHNV and YYDKDF (reference sequence). V gave up 2 bases and J gave up 8 bases, with 12 bases separating them. This CDR3 is CATSRQAGGEKLFF. Written as DNA, the CDR3 is TGTGCCACCAGCAGACAAGCCGGGGGCGAAAAACTGTTTTTT.

The J gene is TRBJ2-1, the V gene TRBV7-9, with 13 nucleotides matching TRBD2. The CDR3 consists of 17 residues. Germline CDR1 is SEHNR and CDR2 is FQNEAQ (reference sequence). V was clipped by 1 base and J by 8 bases; unmatched bases: 8. The CDR3 DNA is TGTGCCAGCAGCTTAGGGACACTAGCGGGAGGGCCGGATGAGCAGTTCTTC. Translated, it gives CASSLGTLAGGPDEQFF.

The chain combines TRBV5-6 with TRBJ2-1; D is ambiguous. The CDR3 runs 13 residues. CDR1 and CDR2 from the germline V gene are SGHDT and YYEEEE. The germline V and J ends were trimmed by 0 bases and 8 bases, with 9 bases remaining between them. The DNA of the CDR3 is TGTGCCAGCAGCTTGGACCACGTTGATGAGCAGTTCTTC. It is translated as CASSLDHVDEQFF.

V usage is TRBV7-3 and J usage is TRBJ2-3, with D uncertain. The V end lost 2 bases, the J end lost 5 bases, and 8 bases lay between the germline ends. The CDR3 is 13 amino acids. CDR1 and CDR2 (germline): SGHTA, FQGTGA. The CDR3 DNA reads TGTGCCAGCAGCTTAGTAGGTCTAGATACGCAGTATTTT. This encodes CASSLVGLDTQYF.